The present entry profiles one T cell receptor (beta chain) with its context. The antigen is unknown. Germline CDR1 is SGHRS and CDR2 is YFSETQ. The CDR3 is 12 residues long. Trimming pared 1 base from V and 8 bases from J, leaving 7 bases between. These data are taken from a study of CD8+ T cells in alopecia areata. Whole-study results and caveats: Scalp lesions, especially in alopecia totalis/universalis, had higher clonality than normal scalp.

Investigators isolated RNA and reverse transcribed it into cDNA to act as the sequencing template. The protocol was immunoSEQ multiplex PCR, while the TCRdb copy is restricted to in-frame clones and leaves out a portion. This table holds 95,000 to 100,000 clones, about 58% found once. Treatment: oral pan-JAK inhibitor, 5-10 mg twice daily. The receptor's source is a human donor with alopecia areata. The chain combines TRBV5-1 with TRBJ2-1; a weak D match, TRBD2 (6 bases). Sequenced material: CD8+ T cells sorted from blood, taken at week 4, from a patient treated with tofacitinib. The CDR3 DNA is TGCGCCAGCAGCTTGAGCGGGCATGAGCAGTTCTTC. The encoded protein is CASSLSGHEQFF.